This TCR beta chain came from a study of cytomegalovirus exposure and HLA in healthy donors. Study-wide context: Samples from HLA-typed donors yielded around 85 million unique TCRs in an early data release.

Study-wide findings and caveats: Sequencing likely generated an artifact that appeared as a cluster of highly shared sequence variants. Cytomegalovirus-associated TCR beta chains were listed, numbering under 200.

PCR involved 60 Vbeta and 13 Jbeta primers. The table came from immunoSEQ multiplex PCR; TCRdb's copy has only in-frame clones and leaves some out. This table has more than 90,000 clones, roughly 79% appearing once. Donors were nominally healthy when sampled, though unrecorded immune exposures were likely. Of note for this clone: Antigen unknown.

This sequence originates from a man aged 25-40 years in good health and CMV-seronegative. Sequencing was performed on PBMCs.

CDR3 loop: CASSQRGLEDNEQFF. The CDR3 coding sequence is TGTGCCAGCAGCCAGAGGGGACTAGAGGACAATGAGCAGTTCTTC. The chain is built from TRBV11-2 and TRBJ2-1, with 8 bases lining up with TRBD2. The V and J ends lost 5 bases and 5 bases, in that order; junction bases with no gene match: 8. The CDR3 has 15 amino acids. CDR1 and CDR2 (germline): SGHAT, FQNNGV.